The rows below give T cell receptor beta chains drawn from one sample of a study of cytomegalovirus exposure and HLA in healthy donors. TCRdb's copy holds only in-frame clones and misses some; the assay was immunoSEQ multiplex PCR. The profile covers about 130,000 clones, with around 80% appearing a single time and approximately 11% taken by the ten largest. Sequencing input: PBMCs. The receptor source for this set is a man aged 25-45 years in good health and CMV-seropositive. The CDR3 runs from the conserved cysteine through the conserved F or W. D genes are given only for firm matches. Some rows mark clone size as missing; the rest say once, few, many or name a class of expanded clone.

size,J,V,D,CDR3,DNA
-,TRBJ2-7,TRBV13,TRBD2,CASSLGGLAETYEQYF,TGTGCCAGCAGCTTAGGGGGACTAGCGGAAACCTACGAGCAGTACTTC
-,TRBJ1-2,TRBV9,TRBD1,CASSVSPSGTDGYTF,TGTGCCAGCAGCGTCTCGCCCTCCGGGACAGATGGCTACACCTTC
-,TRBJ2-1,TRBV7-9,-,CASPPPRESYNEQFF,TGTGCCAGCCCTCCACCTAGGGAGTCCTACAATGAGCAGTTCTTC
-,TRBJ2-1,TRBV5-1,TRBD2,CASSLTAGGPGEQFF,TGCGCCAGCAGCTTAACAGCGGGAGGGCCCGGTGAGCAGTTCTTC
-,TRBJ1-4,TRBV28,-,CASSPLLGEVTNEKLFF,TGTGCCAGCAGTCCACTCCTGGGGGAGGTGACTAATGAAAAACTGTTTTTT
-,TRBJ1-1,TRBV9,-,CASTDGRDTEAFF,TGTGCCAGCACCGATGGGAGAGACACTGAAGCTTTCTTT
few,TRBJ2-7,TRBV5-1,-,CASFGQLYEQYF,TGCGCCAGCTTCGGACAGCTCTACGAGCAGTACTTC
-,TRBJ2-3,TRBV18,-,CASSSGTDTQYF,TGTGCCAGCTCATCGGGCACAGATACGCAGTATTTT
-,TRBJ2-7,TRBV6-5,TRBD2,CASSPGGAQSYEQYF,TGTGCCAGCAGCCCGGGGGGGGCCCAATCCTACGAGCAGTACTTC
-,TRBJ2-5,TRBV2,TRBD1,CASLAGGETQYF,TGTGCCAGCCTGGCAGGGGGAGAGACCCAGTACTTC
-,TRBJ1-3,TRBV27,TRBD1,CASSTTGNFGGNTIYF,TGTGCCAGCAGTACGACAGGGAATTTTGGTGGAAACACCATATATTTT
-,TRBJ2-2,TRBV6-1,TRBD1,CASSWTGNTGELFF,TGTGCCAGCAGTTGGACAGGGAACACCGGGGAGCTGTTTTTT
few,TRBJ1-2,TRBV30,TRBD1,CACRDRGRFGYTF,TGTGCCTGTCGGGACAGGGGGCGTTTTGGCTACACCTTC
-,TRBJ2-7,TRBV6-5,-,CASSYSETDYEQYF,TGTGCCAGCAGTTACTCGGAGACAGACTACGAGCAGTACTTC
few,TRBJ2-5,TRBV7-2,TRBD2,CASSLSGVKETQYF,TGTGCCAGCAGCCTTAGCGGGGTAAAAGAGACCCAGTACTTC
once,TRBJ2-5,TRBV7-6,-,CASSLEAFRSETQYF,TGTGCCAGCAGCTTAGAAGCCTTCCGGAGTGAGACCCAGTACTTC
once,TRBJ2-2,TRBV30,TRBD1,CARQGGTGELFF,TGTGCCCGACAGGGGGGAACCGGGGAGCTGTTTTTT
few,TRBJ2-7,TRBV7-2,-,CASSLIGTSYEQYF,TGTGCCAGCAGCTTGATTGGCACTAGCTACGAGCAGTACTTC
few,TRBJ1-2,TRBV29-1,-,CSVGRKANYGYTF,TGCAGCGTGGGCAGGAAAGCTAACTATGGCTACACCTTC
-,TRBJ2-1,TRBV27,TRBD2,CASRTSGRPYNEQFF,TGTGCCAGCAGGACTAGCGGGAGACCCTACAATGAGCAGTTCTTC
many,TRBJ2-4,TRBV11-2,-,CASSSPDIQYF,TGTGCCAGCAGCTCGCCGGACATTCAGTACTTC
-,TRBJ2-3,TRBV7-9,TRBD2,CASSSGTSGRSDTQYF,TGTGCCAGCAGCTCGGGGACTAGCGGGAGATCAGATACGCAGTATTTT
-,TRBJ1-5,TRBV27,-,CASSLGSDQPQHF,TGTGCCAGCAGTTTGGGCAGTGATCAGCCCCAGCATTTT
-,TRBJ2-3,TRBV27,-,CASSFVRDTQYF,TGTGCCAGCAGTTTCGTGCGAGATACGCAGTATTTT
-,TRBJ1-5,TRBV28,TRBD1,CASSLSGGRRPQHF,TGTGCCAGCAGTTTATCAGGGGGGCGACGGCCCCAGCATTTT
-,TRBJ2-5,TRBV11-1,-,CASSLDPASSETQYF,TGTGCCAGCAGCTTAGACCCCGCTAGCTCAGAGACCCAGTACTTC
-,TRBJ2-3,TRBV29-1,TRBD2,CSVGIGLAIYDTQYF,TGCAGCGTTGGTATCGGACTAGCTATTTACGATACGCAGTATTTT
-,TRBJ1-4,TRBV10-3,TRBD1,CAGGTGVDEKLFF,TGTGCCGGAGGGACAGGGGTCGACGAAAAACTGTTTTTT
-,TRBJ2-7,TRBV5-1,TRBD2,CASSLVGGGPPLPYEQYF,TGCGCCAGCAGCTTGGTGGGGGGAGGGCCCCCCCTTCCATACGAGCAGTACTTC
-,TRBJ1-1,TRBV18,-,CASSPTSGLNTEAFF,TGTGCCAGCTCACCAACTTCAGGGTTGAACACTGAAGCTTTCTTT
-,TRBJ1-2,TRBV7-2,-,CASEAGLRNYGYTF,TGTGCCAGCGAGGCGGGACTAAGAAATTATGGCTACACCTTC
few,TRBJ2-1,TRBV11-2,TRBD2,CASTPLPGPSGPHNEQFF,TGTGCCAGCACGCCATTACCAGGACCTAGCGGTCCTCACAATGAGCAGTTCTTC
-,TRBJ1-5,TRBV7-8,-,CASSLGGMNQPQHF,TGTGCCAGCAGCTTAGGAGGGATGAATCAGCCCCAGCATTTT
-,TRBJ2-7,TRBV7-8,-,CASSPPSYEQYF,TGTGCCAGCAGCCCCCCCTCTTATGAGCAGTACTTC
-,TRBJ2-7,TRBV15,-,CATSREFPGQIYEQYF,TGTGCCACCAGCAGAGAATTTCCGGGACAAATATACGAGCAGTACTTC
-,TRBJ2-1,TRBV30,TRBD2,CAWTGLGGNEQFF,TGTGCCTGGACCGGACTAGGCGGGAATGAGCAGTTCTTC
-,TRBJ2-5,TRBV4-2,TRBD2,CASSPTSGRLETQYF,TGTGCCAGCAGCCCGACTAGCGGGAGGTTAGAGACCCAGTACTTC
-,TRBJ2-7,TRBV7-9,TRBD1,CASSSRDSKSWEQYF,TGTGCCAGCAGCTCCCGGGACAGCAAGTCTTGGGAGCAGTACTTC
-,TRBJ1-1,TRBV6-5,TRBD1,CASSNPTGREAFF,TGTGCCAGCAGTAATCCGACAGGGAGGGAAGCTTTCTTT
-,TRBJ1-2,TRBV7-2,-,CASSSLTGFYGYTF,TGTGCCAGCAGCTCCTTAACAGGGTTCTATGGCTACACCTTC
once,TRBJ2-3,TRBV11-2,TRBD2,CASSLLAGGTDTQYF,TGTGCCAGCAGCTTACTAGCGGGAGGAACAGATACGCAGTATTTT
few,TRBJ2-6,TRBV7-3,-,CASSSRASGANVLTF,TGTGCCAGCAGCTCAAGAGCCTCTGGGGCCAACGTCCTGACTTTC
-,TRBJ2-7,TRBV5-5,TRBD1,CASSSITGTGYEQYF,TGTGCCAGCAGCTCAATAACCGGGACAGGCTACGAGCAGTACTTC
few,TRBJ2-1,TRBV6-5,-,CASNARGPYNEQFF,TGTGCCAGCAACGCCAGGGGCCCCTACAATGAGCAGTTCTTC
-,TRBJ2-5,TRBV5-1,-,CASSLEGVFEETQYF,TGCGCCAGCAGCTTGGAAGGGGTATTCGAAGAGACCCAGTACTTC
-,TRBJ1-1,TRBV28,-,CASSLSTGFAEAFF,TGTGCCAGCAGTTTGTCCACAGGGTTCGCTGAAGCTTTCTTT